The clone carrying this TCR beta chain was observed once. Its antigen remains unidentified. Measured with immunoSEQ multiplex PCR; TCRdb has only the in-frame clones, and not every one. The sample includes about 90,000 clones, 85% of them seen just once. This record comes from a study of OX40 agonist ivuxolimab in advanced cancers. Findings and caveats of the study: At doses 0.1 to 3.0 mg/kg, CD4+ and CD8+ clones expanded.

CDR3 size: 14 residues. Looked up from germline, CDR1 is SGHNT and CDR2 is YYREEE (reference sequence). Trimming cost V 4 bases and J 1 base, with 12 bases left between them. The chain couples TRBV5-4 to TRBJ2-7; TRBD1 is a possible D gene (6 bases). The specimen was CD4+ or CD8+ T cells sorted from blood, collected in a trial of the OX40 agonist ivuxolimab. The clonotype comes from an adult with an advanced solid tumor such as melanoma, head and neck, liver or kidney cancer. The CDR3 spells CASSLSGQSYEQYF. CDR3 DNA: TGTGCCAGCAGCCTCTCCGGACAGTCCTACGAGCAGTACTTC.